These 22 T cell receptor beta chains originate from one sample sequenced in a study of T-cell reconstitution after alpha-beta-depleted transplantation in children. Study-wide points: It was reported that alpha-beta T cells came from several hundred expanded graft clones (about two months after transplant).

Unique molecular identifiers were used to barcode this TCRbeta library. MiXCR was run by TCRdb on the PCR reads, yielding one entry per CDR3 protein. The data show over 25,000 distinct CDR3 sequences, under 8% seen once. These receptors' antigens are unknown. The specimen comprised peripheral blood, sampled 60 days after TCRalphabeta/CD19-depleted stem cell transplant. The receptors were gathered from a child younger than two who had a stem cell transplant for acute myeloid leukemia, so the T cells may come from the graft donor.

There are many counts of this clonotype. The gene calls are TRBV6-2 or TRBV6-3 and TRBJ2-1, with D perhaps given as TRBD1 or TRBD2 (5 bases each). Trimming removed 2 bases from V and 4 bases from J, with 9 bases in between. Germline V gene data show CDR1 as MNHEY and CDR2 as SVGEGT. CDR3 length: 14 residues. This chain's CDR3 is CASSYGGWYNEQFF. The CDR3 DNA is TGTGCCAGCAGTTACGGGGGATGGTACAATGAGCAGTTCTTC.

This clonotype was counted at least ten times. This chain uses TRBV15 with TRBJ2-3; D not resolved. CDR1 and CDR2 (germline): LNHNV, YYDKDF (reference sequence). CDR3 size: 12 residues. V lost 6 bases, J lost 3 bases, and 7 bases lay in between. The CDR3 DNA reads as TGTGCCACCAGAGACGGGACAGATACGCAGTATTTT. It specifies CATRDGTDTQYF.

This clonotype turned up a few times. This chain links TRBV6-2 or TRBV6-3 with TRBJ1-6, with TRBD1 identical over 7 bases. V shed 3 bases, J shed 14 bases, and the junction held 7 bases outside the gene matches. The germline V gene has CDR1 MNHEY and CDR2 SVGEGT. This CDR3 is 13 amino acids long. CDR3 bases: TGTGCCAGCAGTTATCCGACAGGGAGGGCCCTCCACTTT. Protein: CASSYPTGRALHF.

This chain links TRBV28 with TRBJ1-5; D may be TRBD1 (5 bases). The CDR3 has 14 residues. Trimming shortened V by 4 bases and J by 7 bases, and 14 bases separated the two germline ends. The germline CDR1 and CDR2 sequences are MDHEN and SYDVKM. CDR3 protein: CASSSIRVPQPQHF. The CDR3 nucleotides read TGTGCCAGCAGTTCCATCAGGGTACCACAGCCCCAGCATTTT.

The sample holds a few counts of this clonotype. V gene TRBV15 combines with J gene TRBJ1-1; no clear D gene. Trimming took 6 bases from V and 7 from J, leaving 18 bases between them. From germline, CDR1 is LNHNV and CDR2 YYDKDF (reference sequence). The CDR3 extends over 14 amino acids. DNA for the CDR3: TGTGCCACCAGTCCTCTCAGTGCTCGGGTTGAAGCTTTCTTT. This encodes CATSPLSARVEAFF.

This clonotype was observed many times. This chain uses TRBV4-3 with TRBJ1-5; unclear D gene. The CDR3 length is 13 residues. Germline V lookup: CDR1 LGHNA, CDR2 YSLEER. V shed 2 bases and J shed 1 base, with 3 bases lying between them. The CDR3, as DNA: TGCGCCAGCAGCCAATCGAGCAATCAGCCCCAGCATTTT. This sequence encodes CASSQSSNQPQHF.

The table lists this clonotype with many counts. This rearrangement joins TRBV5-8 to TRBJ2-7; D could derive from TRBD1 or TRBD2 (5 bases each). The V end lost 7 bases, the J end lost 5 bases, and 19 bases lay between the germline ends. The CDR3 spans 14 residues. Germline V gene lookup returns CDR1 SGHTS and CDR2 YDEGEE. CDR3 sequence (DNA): TGTGCCAGCGAATACCGGGACCCCCGGGACGAGCAGTACTTC. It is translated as CASEYRDPRDEQYF.

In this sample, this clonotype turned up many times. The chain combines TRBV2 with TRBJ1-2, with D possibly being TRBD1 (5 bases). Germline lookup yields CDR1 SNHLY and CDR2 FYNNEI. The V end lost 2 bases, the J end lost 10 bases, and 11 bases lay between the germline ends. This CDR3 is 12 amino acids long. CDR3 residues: CASSEPGRDYTF. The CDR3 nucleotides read TGTGCCAGCAGTGAACCGGGGCGGGACTACACCTTC.

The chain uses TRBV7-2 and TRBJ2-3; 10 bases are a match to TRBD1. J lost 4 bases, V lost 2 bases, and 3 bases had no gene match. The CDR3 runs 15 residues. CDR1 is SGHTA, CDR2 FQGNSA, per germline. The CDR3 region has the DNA TGTGCCAGCAGCTTATGGACAGGGGGTGCAGATACGCAGTATTTT. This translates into CASSLWTGGADTQYF.

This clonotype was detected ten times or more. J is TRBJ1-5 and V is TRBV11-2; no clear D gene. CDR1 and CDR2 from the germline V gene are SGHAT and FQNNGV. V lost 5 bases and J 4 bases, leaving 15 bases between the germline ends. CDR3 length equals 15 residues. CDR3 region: CASSPGVGGNQPQHF. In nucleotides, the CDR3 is TGTGCCAGCAGCCCCGGCGTGGGAGGGAATCAGCCCCAGCATTTT.

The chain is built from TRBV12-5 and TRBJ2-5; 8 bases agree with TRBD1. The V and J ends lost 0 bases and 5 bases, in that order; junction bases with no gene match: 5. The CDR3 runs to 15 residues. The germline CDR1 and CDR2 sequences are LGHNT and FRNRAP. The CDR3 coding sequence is TGTGCTAGTGGTTTGGTGGCAGGGGGCCGGGAGACCCAGTACTTC. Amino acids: CASGLVAGGRETQYF.

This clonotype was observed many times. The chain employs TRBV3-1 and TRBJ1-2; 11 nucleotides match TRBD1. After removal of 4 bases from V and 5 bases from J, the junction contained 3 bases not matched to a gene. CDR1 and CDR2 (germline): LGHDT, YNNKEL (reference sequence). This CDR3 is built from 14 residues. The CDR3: CASSPGTGGYGYTF. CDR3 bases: TGTGCCAGCAGCCCCGGGACAGGGGGGTATGGCTACACCTTC.

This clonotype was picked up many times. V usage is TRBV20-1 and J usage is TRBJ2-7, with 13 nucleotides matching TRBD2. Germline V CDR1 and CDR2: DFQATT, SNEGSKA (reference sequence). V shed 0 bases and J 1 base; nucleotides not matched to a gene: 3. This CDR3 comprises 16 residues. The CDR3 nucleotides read TGCAGTGCTAGAGAACTAGCGGGGGGGCGGTCCTACGAGCAGTACTTC. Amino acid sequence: CSARELAGGRSYEQYF.

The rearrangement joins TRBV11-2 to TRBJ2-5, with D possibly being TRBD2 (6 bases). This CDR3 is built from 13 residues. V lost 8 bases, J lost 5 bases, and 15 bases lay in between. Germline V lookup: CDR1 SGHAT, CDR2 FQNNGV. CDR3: CASPWEDWETQYF. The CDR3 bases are TGTGCCAGCCCCTGGGAGGACTGGGAGACCCAGTACTTC.

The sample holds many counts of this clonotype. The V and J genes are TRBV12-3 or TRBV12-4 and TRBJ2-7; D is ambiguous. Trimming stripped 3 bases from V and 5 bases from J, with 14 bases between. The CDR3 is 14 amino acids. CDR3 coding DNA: TGTGCCAGCAGTTTCAGCCTCAATTTAGACGAGCAGTACTTC. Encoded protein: CASSFSLNLDEQYF.

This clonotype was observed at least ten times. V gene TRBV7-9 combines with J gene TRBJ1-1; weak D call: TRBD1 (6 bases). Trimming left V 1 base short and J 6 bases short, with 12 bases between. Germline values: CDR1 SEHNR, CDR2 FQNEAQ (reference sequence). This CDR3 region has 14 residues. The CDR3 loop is CASSLGWGLAEAFF. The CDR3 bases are TGTGCCAGCAGCTTAGGGTGGGGGCTGGCTGAAGCTTTCTTT.

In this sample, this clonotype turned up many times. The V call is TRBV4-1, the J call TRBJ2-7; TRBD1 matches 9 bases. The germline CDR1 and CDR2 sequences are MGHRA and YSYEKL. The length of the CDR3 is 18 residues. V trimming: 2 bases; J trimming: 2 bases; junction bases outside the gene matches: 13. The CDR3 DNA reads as TGCGCCAGCAGCCAATGGGCCGCATACAGGGGGCTAACCTACGAGCAGTACTTC. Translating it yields CASSQWAAYRGLTYEQYF.

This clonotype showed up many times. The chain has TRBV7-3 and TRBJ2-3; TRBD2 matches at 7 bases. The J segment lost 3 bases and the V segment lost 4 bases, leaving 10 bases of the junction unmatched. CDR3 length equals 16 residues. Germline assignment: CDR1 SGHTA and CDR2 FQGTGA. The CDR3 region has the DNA TGTGCCAGCAGCTCCTCGACTAGCCTGGGAACAGATACGCAGTATTTT. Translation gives CASSSSTSLGTDTQYF.

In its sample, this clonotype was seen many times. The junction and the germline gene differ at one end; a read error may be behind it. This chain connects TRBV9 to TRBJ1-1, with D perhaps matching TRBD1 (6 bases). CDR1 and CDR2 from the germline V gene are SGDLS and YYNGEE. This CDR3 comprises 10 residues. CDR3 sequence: CASSGNRVCF. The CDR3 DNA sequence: TGTGCCAGCAGCGGAAACAGGGTTTGCTTT.

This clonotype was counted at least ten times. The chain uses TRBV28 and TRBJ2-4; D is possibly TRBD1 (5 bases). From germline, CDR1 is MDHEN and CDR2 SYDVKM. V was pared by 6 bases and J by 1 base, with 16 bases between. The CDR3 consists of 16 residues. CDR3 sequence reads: CASSRPRVTAKNIQYF. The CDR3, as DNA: TGTGCCAGCAGCCGACCCAGGGTTACGGCCAAAAACATTCAGTACTTC.

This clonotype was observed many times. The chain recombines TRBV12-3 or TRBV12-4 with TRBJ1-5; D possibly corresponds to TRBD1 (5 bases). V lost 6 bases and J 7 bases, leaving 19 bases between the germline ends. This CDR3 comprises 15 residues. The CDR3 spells CASSTRDGLPQPQHF. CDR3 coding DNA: TGTGCCAGCAGCACCCGGGACGGGCTACCCCAGCCCCAGCATTTT.

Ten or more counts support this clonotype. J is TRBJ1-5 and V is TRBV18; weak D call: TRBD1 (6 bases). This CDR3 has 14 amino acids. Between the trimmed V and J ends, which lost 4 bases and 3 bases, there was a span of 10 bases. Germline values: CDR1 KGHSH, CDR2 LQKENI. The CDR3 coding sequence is TGTGCCAGCTCACGACAGGAGGACAATCAGCCCCAGCATTTT. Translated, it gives CASSRQEDNQPQHF.